These 2 T cell receptor beta chains originate from one sample sequenced in a study of CD8+ T cells in alopecia areata. RNA extraction and reverse transcription yielded cDNA as sequencing template. The assay was immunoSEQ multiplex PCR, and TCRdb's table has in-frame clones only and misses some. The sample includes about 200,000 clones, roughly three fifths seen only once; the top ten take approximately 3.3%. Treatment reported: oral pan-JAK inhibitor, 5-10 mg twice daily. Sequencing was performed on CD4+ T cells sorted from blood, taken at week 4, from a patient treated with tofacitinib. These receptors all stem from a human donor with alopecia areata.

The V call is TRBV25-1, the J call TRBJ1-2, with 8 bases lining up with TRBD1. Trimming at V came to 8 bases and at J to 1 base, leaving 9 bases not matched to a gene. CDR1 is MGHDK, CDR2 SYGVNS, per germline. The CDR3 is 15 residues long. CDR3 protein: CASLGTGDFNYGYTF. The CDR3 region has the DNA TGTGCCAGCCTGGGGACAGGAGACTTTAACTATGGCTACACCTTC.

This clone was recorded once. The chain uses TRBV11-1 and TRBJ2-5; TRBD2 matches 11 bases. Germline V gene sequence: CDR1 SGHAT, CDR2 FQDESV (reference sequence). The trim removed 7 bases at V and 3 bases at J, leaving 7 bases unmatched. The CDR3 consists of 15 residues. This CDR3 is CASNPGTSGEETQYF. The CDR3 bases are TGTGCCAGCAACCCCGGGACTAGCGGTGAAGAGACCCAGTACTTC.